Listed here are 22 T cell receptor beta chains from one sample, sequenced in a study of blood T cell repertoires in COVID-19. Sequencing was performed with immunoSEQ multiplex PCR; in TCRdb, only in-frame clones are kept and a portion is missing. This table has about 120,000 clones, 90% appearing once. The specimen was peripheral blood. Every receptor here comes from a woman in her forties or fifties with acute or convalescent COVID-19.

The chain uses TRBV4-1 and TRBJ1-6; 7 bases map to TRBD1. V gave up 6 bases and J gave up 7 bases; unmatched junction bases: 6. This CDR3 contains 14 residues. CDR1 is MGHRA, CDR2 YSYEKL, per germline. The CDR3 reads CASSFGQVNSPLHF. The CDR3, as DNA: TGCGCCAGCAGTTTCGGACAGGTCAATTCACCCCTCCACTTT.

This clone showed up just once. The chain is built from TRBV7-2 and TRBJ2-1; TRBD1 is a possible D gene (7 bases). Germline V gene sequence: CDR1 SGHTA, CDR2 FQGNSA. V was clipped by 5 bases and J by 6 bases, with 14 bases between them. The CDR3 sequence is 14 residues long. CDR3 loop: CASSPGGNTNEQFF. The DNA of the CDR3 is TGTGCCAGCAGCCCAGGGGGGAACACCAATGAGCAGTTCTTC.

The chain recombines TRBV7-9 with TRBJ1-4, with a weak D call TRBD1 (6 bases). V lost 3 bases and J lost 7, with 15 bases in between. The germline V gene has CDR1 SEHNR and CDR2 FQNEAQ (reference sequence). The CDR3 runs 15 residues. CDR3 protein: CASSFGTGTGEKLFF. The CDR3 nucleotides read TGTGCCAGCAGCTTTGGCACAGGGACCGGTGAAAAACTGTTTTTT.

The CDR3 sequence is CSVDDGRAINEQFF. In DNA, the CDR3 is TGCAGCGTTGATGACGGGAGGGCGATCAATGAGCAGTTCTTC. The chain joins TRBV29-1 to TRBJ2-1; the match to TRBD2 covers 8 bases. This CDR3 is built from 14 residues. Germline CDR1 reads SQVTM; CDR2 reads ANQGSEA. V lost 3 bases, J lost 6 bases, and 7 bases stayed unmatched.

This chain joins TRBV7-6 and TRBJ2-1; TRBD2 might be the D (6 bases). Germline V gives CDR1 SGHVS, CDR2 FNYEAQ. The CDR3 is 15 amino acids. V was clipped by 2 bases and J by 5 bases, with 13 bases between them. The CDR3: CASSLRDLIHNEQFF. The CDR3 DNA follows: TGTGCCAGCAGCTTAAGGGACTTGATCCACAATGAGCAGTTCTTC.

For the CDR3, the DNA is TGTGCCAGCAGCGAGCACAGGGGAGGAAGCAATCAGCCCCAGCATTTT. It codes for CASSEHRGGSNQPQHF. The V gene is TRBV7-2, the J gene TRBJ1-5, with 7 bases lining up with TRBD1. Germline V gives CDR1 SGHTA, CDR2 FQGNSA. There are 16 residues in the CDR3. V dropped 5 bases and J dropped 1; count of bases not matched to a gene: 8. The whole variable domain, filled in from reference TRBV7-2 and TRBJ1-5, reads GAGVSQSPSNKVTEKGKDVELRCDPISGHTALYWYRQSLGQGLEFLIYFQGNSAPDKSGLPSDRFSAERTGGSVSTLTIQRTQQEDSAVYLCASSEHRGGSNQPQHFGDGTRLSIL.

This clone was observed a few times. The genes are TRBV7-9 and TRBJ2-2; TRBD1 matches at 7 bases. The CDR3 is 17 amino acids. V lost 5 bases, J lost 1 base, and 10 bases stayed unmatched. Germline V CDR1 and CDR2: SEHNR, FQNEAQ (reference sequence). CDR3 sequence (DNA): TGTGCCAGCAGCCGAACAGGGGCAGGGGGGAACACCGGGGAGCTGTTTTTT. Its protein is CASSRTGAGGNTGELFF.

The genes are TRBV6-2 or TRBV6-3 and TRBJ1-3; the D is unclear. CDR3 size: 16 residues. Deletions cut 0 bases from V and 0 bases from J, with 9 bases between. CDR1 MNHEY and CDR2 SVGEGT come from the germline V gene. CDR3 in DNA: TGTGCCAGCAGTTACTCGAGCGGCGGCTCTGGAAACACCATATATTTT. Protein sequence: CASSYSSGGSGNTIYF.

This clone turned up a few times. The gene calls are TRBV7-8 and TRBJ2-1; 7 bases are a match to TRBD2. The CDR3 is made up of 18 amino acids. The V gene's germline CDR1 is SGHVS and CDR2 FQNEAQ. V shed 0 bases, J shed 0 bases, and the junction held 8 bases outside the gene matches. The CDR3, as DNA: TGTGCCAGCAGCTTAGCGTCGGATGGCGGGGGCTCCTACAATGAGCAGTTCTTC. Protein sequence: CASSLASDGGGSYNEQFF.

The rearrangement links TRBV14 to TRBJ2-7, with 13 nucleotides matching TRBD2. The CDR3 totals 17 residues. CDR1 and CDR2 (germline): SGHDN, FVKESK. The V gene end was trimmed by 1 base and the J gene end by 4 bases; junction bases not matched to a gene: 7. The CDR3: CASSQGLAGGPAYEQYF. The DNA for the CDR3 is TGTGCCAGCAGCCAAGGACTAGCGGGAGGCCCGGCTTACGAGCAGTACTTC.

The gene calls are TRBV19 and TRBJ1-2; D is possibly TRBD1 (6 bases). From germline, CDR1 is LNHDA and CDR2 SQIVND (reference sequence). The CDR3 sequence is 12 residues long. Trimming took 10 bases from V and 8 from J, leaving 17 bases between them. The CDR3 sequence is CATGAQGRGYTF. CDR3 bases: TGTGCCACCGGGGCACAGGGAAGGGGCTACACCTTC.

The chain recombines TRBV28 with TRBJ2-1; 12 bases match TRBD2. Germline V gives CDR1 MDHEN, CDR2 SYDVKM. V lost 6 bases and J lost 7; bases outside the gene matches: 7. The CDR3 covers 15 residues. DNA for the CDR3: TGTGCCAGCAGCCCTAGCGGGAGGGCCATAAATGAGCAGTTCTTC. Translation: CASSPSGRAINEQFF.

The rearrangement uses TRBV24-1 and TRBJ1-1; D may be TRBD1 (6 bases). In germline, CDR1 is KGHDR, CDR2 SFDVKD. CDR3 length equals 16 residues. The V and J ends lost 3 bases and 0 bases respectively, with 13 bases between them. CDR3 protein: CATSDGRGVVNTEAFF. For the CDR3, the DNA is TGTGCCACCAGTGATGGCAGGGGAGTTGTGAACACTGAAGCTTTCTTT.

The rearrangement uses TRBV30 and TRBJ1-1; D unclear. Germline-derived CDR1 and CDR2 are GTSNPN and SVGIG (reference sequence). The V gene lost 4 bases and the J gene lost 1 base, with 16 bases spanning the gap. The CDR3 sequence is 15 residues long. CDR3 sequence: CAWTPFSGRNTEAFF. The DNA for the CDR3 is TGTGCCTGGACTCCATTCTCTGGGAGGAACACTGAAGCTTTCTTT.

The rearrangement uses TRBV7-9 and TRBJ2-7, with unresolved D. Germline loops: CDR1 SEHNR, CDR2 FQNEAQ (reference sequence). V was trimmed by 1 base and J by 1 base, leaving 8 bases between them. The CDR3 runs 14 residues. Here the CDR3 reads CASSLVGSSYEQYF. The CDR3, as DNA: TGTGCCAGCAGCTTAGTGGGCAGTTCCTACGAGCAGTACTTC.

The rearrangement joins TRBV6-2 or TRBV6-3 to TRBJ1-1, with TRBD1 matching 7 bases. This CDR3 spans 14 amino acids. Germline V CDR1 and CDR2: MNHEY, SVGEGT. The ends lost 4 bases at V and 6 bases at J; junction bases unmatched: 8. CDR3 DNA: TGTGCCAGCAGTTCGACAGGGTTTGAGGCTGAAGCTTTCTTT. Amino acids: CASSSTGFEAEAFF.

The CDR3 coding sequence is TGCGCCAGCAGCCTAGAAGCGTACTCCTACGAGCAGTACTTC. It is translated as CASSLEAYSYEQYF. The chain has TRBV4-3 and TRBJ2-7; D gene uncertain. The CDR3 covers 14 residues. Germline lookup yields CDR1 LGHNA and CDR2 YSLEER. Trimming took off 4 bases at V and 0 bases at J, with 10 bases between the two ends.

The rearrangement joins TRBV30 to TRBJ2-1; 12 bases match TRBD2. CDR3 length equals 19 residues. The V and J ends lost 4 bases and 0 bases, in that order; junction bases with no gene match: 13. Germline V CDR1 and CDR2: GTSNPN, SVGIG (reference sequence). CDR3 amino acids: CAWTWGGLAGKSSYNEQFF. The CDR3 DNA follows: TGTGCCTGGACCTGGGGGGGACTAGCGGGCAAGAGCTCCTACAATGAGCAGTTCTTC.

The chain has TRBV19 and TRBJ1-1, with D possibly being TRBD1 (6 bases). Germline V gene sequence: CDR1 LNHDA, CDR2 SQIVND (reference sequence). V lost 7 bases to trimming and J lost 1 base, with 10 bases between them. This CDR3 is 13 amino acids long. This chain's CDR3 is CASTVGGNTEAFF. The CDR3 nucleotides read TGTGCCAGTACCGTAGGGGGGAACACTGAAGCTTTCTTT.

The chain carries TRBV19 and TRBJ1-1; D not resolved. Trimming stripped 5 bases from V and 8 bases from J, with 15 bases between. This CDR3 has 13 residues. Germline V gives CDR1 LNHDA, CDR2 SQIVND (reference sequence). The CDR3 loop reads CASSDHLPGEAFF. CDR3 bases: TGTGCCAGTAGTGACCACCTCCCCGGGGAAGCTTTCTTT.

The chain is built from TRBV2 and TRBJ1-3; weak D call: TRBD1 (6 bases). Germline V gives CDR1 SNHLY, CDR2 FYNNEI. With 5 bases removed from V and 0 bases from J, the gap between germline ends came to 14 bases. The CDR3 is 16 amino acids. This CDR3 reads CASSLGGGVSGNTIYF. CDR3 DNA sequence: TGTGCCAGCAGTTTAGGGGGTGGAGTCTCTGGAAACACCATATATTTT.

The CDR3 loop reads CASSAPGGTDTQYF. The CDR3 nucleotides read TGTGCCAGCAGCGCACCAGGGGGCACAGATACGCAGTATTTT. The chain carries TRBV9 and TRBJ2-3; maybe TRBD1 (6 bases). CDR1 and CDR2 (germline): SGDLS, YYNGEE. Trimming cost V 3 bases and J 1 base, with 9 bases left between them. The CDR3 runs to 14 residues.